Listed below are T cell receptor beta chains from one sample, sequenced in a study of Graves' ophthalmopathy and Graves' hyperthyroidism. One entry per CDR3 protein, called by TCRdb with MiXCR from the multiplex PCR reads. The table lists almost 400,000 distinct CDR3 sequences, 15% to 20% of them singletons. What was sequenced was peripheral blood. These receptors were obtained from a woman aged 18-30 years with Graves' ophthalmopathy. Each CDR3 is given with its conserved first and last residue. A D gene is named only where the DNA matches it firmly. Clone size is not always given. Where it is, it says once, few, many or a class for expanded clones.

v_gene	j_gene	d_gene	abundance	CDR3nt	CDR3aa
TRBV12-3/TRBV12-4	TRBJ2-7	-	many	TGTGCCAGCAGCCACAGGAACAGGGTGCTAAAGTACGAGCAGTACTTC	CASSHRNRVLKYEQYF
TRBV4-3	TRBJ1-5	-	many	TGCGCCAGCAGCCAAGAGTCAAAGAACGGTCAGCCCCAGCATTTT	CASSQESKNGQPQHF
TRBV7-3	TRBJ1-2	-	many	TGTGCCAGCAGCTTACAGCCAGGGAACTATGGCTACACCTTC	CASSLQPGNYGYTF
TRBV6-2/TRBV6-3	TRBJ1-2	-	many	TGTGCCAGCAGTTACTCGGTGGCAGGGTTGCTACTAACTAGCGGCTACACCTTC	CASSYSVAGLLLTSGYTF
TRBV12-3/TRBV12-4	TRBJ2-5	TRBD2	many	TGTGCCAGCAGTTTAGGGGCGGGGGACCCGTACCAAGAGACCCAGTACTTC	CASSLGAGDPYQETQYF
TRBV7-8	TRBJ1-1	-	many	TGTGCCAGCAGCTTAAAACCGTCCCCGGTTGGCACTGAAGCTTTCTTT	CASSLKPSPVGTEAFF
TRBV6-1	TRBJ1-1	-	many	TGTGCCAGCAGAACAGTCCTGGGCACTGAAGCTTTCTTT	CASRTVLGTEAFF
TRBV28	TRBJ2-7	TRBD2	many	TGTGCCAGCGTCCGCCCGGGGGGTAAGCAGTACTTC	CASVRPGGKQYF
TRBV11-2	TRBJ2-5	-	many	TGTGCCAGCAGCTTGGGTTGGGGCGTGAGCGGTCAACAAGAGACCCAGTACTTC	CASSLGWGVSGQQETQYF
TRBV12-3/TRBV12-4	TRBJ2-6	TRBD1	many	TGTGCCAGCAGTTTAATTGGGACAGACCGCTCTGGGGCCAACGTCCTGACTTTC	CASSLIGTDRSGANVLTF
TRBV6-2/TRBV6-3	TRBJ2-3	TRBD2	many	TGTGCCACCCATCGGGGGGATGCGCAGTATTTT	CATHRGDAQYF
TRBV30	TRBJ2-6	TRBD1	many	TGTGCCTGGTTAGGCCGGACAGGAAAACGAAGAGGGGCCAACGTCCTGACTTTC	CAWLGRTGKRRGANVLTF
TRBV7-7	TRBJ2-2	-	-	TGTGCTACCGCCCCCGGGGAGCTGTTTTTT	CATAPGELFF
TRBV30	TRBJ2-2	TRBD1	many	TGTGCCTGGAGTGTACCGGACAGGGGAATTCGGACCGGGGAGCTGTTTTTT	CAWSVPDRGIRTGELFF
TRBV13	TRBJ2-7	-	many	TGTGCCAGCAGCTGGGGGGGCCCCTACGAGCAGTACTTC	CASSWGGPYEQYF
TRBV10-3	TRBJ2-7	TRBD2	-	TGTGCCATCAGGCCCTCAGGAAGCGGGAGCCCCTACGAGCAGTACTTC	CAIRPSGSGSPYEQYF
TRBV6-5	TRBJ1-2	-	many	TGTGCCAGCAGTCTACTCCTCAACTATGGCTACACCTTC	CASSLLLNYGYTF
TRBV6-2/TRBV6-3	TRBJ2-7	-	many	TGTGCCAGCAGACGCCCCTTTGGGTACGAGCAGTACTTC	CASRRPFGYEQYF
TRBV6-5	TRBJ1-2	-	few	TGTGCCAGCAGTTTGGTGGGCGCCTCTTCTAACTATGGCTACACCTTC	CASSLVGASSNYGYTF
TRBV7-2	TRBJ2-1	-	many	TGTGCCAGCAGCTTAGCGAGGGGACACAGTGAGCAGTTCTTC	CASSLARGHSEQFF
TRBV3-1	TRBJ1-5	-	-	TGTGCCAGCAGCCCCCTCGGGGGAGGAGAACAGCCCCAGCATTTT	CASSPLGGGEQPQHF
TRBV6-1	TRBJ1-6	TRBD1	-	TGTGCCAGCAGTGGGGTATCGTCATCCACAGGGGATTCACCCCTCCACTTT	CASSGVSSSTGDSPLHF
TRBV5-1	TRBJ2-5	TRBD2	few	TGCGCCAGCAGCTTCGGACTAGCGGGAACTGAGACCCAGTACTTC	CASSFGLAGTETQYF
TRBV6-2/TRBV6-3	TRBJ1-5	-	many	TGTGCCAGCAGTTCCCACCCGGGGGCAGTCAATCAGCCCCAGCATTTT	CASSSHPGAVNQPQHF
TRBV5-1	TRBJ1-2	-	many	TGCGCCAGCTCGGACCCTCCGAATGGCTACACCTTC	CASSDPPNGYTF
TRBV12-3/TRBV12-4	TRBJ1-5	TRBD1	many	TGTGCCAGCAGGGGACAGGGGGCTTTGGGCAATCAGCCCCAGCATTTT	CASRGQGALGNQPQHF
TRBV7-9	TRBJ2-7	-	many	TGTGCCAGCGATCGGCCCCCCCAGGTCCCGGAGCAGTACTTC	CASDRPPQVPEQYF
TRBV28	TRBJ2-7	TRBD2	many	TGTGCCAGCAGTGCGCCCGGGACTAGCGGAACCTACGAGCAGTACTTC	CASSAPGTSGTYEQYF
TRBV19	TRBJ1-1	-	many	TGTGCCAGTAGTATAGGCGGGGCGCTTCATGATGTCGGGAACACTGAAGCTTTCTTT	CASSIGGALHDVGNTEAFF
TRBV6-2/TRBV6-3	TRBJ2-7	TRBD2	-	TGTGCCAGCTTAGATCAGACTAGCTACTACGAGCAGTACTTC	CASLDQTSYYEQYF
TRBV6-1	TRBJ2-7	-	many	TGTGCCAGCAGTGAAGCGTTTGTGTACGAGCAGTACTTC	CASSEAFVYEQYF
TRBV6-1	TRBJ1-1	-	many	TGTGCCAGCAGTGGGGTAGGGGGGAACACTGAAGCTTTCTTT	CASSGVGGNTEAFF
TRBV30	TRBJ2-7	-	many	TGTGTCGCTACGCGGACTGACGGTCCCTACGAGCAGTACTTC	CVATRTDGPYEQYF
TRBV6-5	TRBJ2-5	TRBD1	-	TGTGCCAGCAGTTACTCGACAGGGGTACAAGAGACCCAGTACTTC	CASSYSTGVQETQYF
TRBV6-2/TRBV6-3	TRBJ2-2	-	many	TGTGCCAGCAGTTACGCGAAAGGGAACGGGGAGCTGTTTTTT	CASSYAKGNGELFF
TRBV12-3/TRBV12-4	TRBJ1-1	TRBD1	many	TGTGCCAGCAGTGGCAGGGGGAGAGGGAACACTGAAGCTTTCTTT	CASSGRGRGNTEAFF
TRBV12-3/TRBV12-4	TRBJ2-7	-	many	TGTGCCAGCAGTAGACAGTACCGCTCCTACGAGCAGTACTTC	CASSRQYRSYEQYF
TRBV20-1	TRBJ2-7	-	many	TGCAGTGCCGGGAGAGGGGTGACCTACGAGCAGTACTTC	CSAGRGVTYEQYF
TRBV7-2	TRBJ2-7	-	many	TGTGCCAGCAGCTTAGAGGCGGGGCCCTACGAGCAGTACTTC	CASSLEAGPYEQYF
TRBV20-1	TRBJ2-7	-	many	TGCAGTGCTGGGGGACACTCCTACGAGCAGTACTTC	CSAGGHSYEQYF
TRBV20-1	TRBJ1-5	-	many	TGCAGTGCTAGAGAAGGAGGCAGGGGAGTTGAGCCCCAGCATTTT	CSAREGGRGVEPQHF
TRBV7-2	TRBJ2-7	-	many	TGTGCCAGCAGCTTATCATCAGCGGGGGACAGGGAGCAGTACTTC	CASSLSSAGDREQYF
TRBV28	TRBJ2-7	-	once	TGTGCCAGCAGCTACTTTGGCTCCAGGGGCGACGAGCAGTACTTC	CASSYFGSRGDEQYF
TRBV20-1	TRBJ2-7	-	many	TGCAGTGCCCACCAGGAAAGCTCCTACGAGCAGTACTTC	CSAHQESSYEQYF
TRBV19	TRBJ2-5	-	few	TGTGCCAGTACCCCTGGTGAGAGAGAGACCCAGTACTTC	CASTPGERETQYF
TRBV11-2	TRBJ1-1	-	-	TGTGCCAGCAGCTTAGTAGCGGCCGGACCCAACACTGAAGCTTTCTTT	CASSLVAAGPNTEAFF
TRBV4-3	TRBJ2-5	-	-	TGCGCCAGCAGCCAAGAGCTTTGCGGGGCGTACCAAGAGACCCAGTACTTC	CASSQELCGAYQETQYF
TRBV5-1	TRBJ1-2	-	-	TGCGCCAGCAGCTTGGGGGACAAGGAGGATGGCTACACCTTC	CASSLGDKEDGYTF
TRBV7-8	TRBJ2-7	-	-	TGTGCCAGCAGCTTAGCTGCAGGCCCCTACGAGCAGTACTTC	CASSLAAGPYEQYF
TRBV28	TRBJ1-5	TRBD1	many	TGTGCCAGCAGTCTCCAGGGTGACAGGGCAATCAATCAGCCCCAGCATTTT	CASSLQGDRAINQPQHF
TRBV2	TRBJ1-1	-	many	TGTGCCAGCACGGGGGACACTGAAGCTTTCTTT	CASTGDTEAFF
TRBV27	TRBJ2-7	TRBD2	many	TGTGCCAGCAGCCAGGGACTAGCAGCCTACGAGCAGTACTTC	CASSQGLAAYEQYF
TRBV30	TRBJ1-1	-	-	TGTGCCTGGAGTGGCTTAGGGGTGATGAACACTGGAGCTTCCTTT	CAWSGLGVMNTGASF
TRBV7-2	TRBJ1-2	-	many	TGTGCCAGCAGCTTATTCTTGACTGACTATGGCTACACCTTC	CASSLFLTDYGYTF
TRBV7-2	TRBJ2-5	TRBD1	few	TGTGCCAGCAGCCCCAACCCAGGGGGCTTAGAGACCCAGTACTTC	CASSPNPGGLETQYF
TRBV12-3/TRBV12-4	TRBJ1-1	-	many	TGTGCCAGCAGTCCGGACACGAACACTGAAGCTTTCTTT	CASSPDTNTEAFF
TRBV5-1	TRBJ1-2	-	many	TGCGCCAGCAGCTTGGGACAGCCCAACAGCGGTGGCTACACCTTC	CASSLGQPNSGGYTF
TRBV12-3/TRBV12-4	TRBJ2-2	TRBD2	-	TGTGCCAGCAGTTTCTGGGGGACTAGTGGGGTTGGCACCGGGGAGCTGTTTTTT	CASSFWGTSGVGTGELFF
TRBV5-5	TRBJ1-2	TRBD1	many	TGTGCCAGCAGCCGAGACAGGGGGCGAGGCTATGGCTACACCTTC	CASSRDRGRGYGYTF
TRBV7-2	TRBJ2-5	-	many	TGTGCCAGCAGCTTAACCAGGCGTCAAGAGACCCAGTACTTC	CASSLTRRQETQYF